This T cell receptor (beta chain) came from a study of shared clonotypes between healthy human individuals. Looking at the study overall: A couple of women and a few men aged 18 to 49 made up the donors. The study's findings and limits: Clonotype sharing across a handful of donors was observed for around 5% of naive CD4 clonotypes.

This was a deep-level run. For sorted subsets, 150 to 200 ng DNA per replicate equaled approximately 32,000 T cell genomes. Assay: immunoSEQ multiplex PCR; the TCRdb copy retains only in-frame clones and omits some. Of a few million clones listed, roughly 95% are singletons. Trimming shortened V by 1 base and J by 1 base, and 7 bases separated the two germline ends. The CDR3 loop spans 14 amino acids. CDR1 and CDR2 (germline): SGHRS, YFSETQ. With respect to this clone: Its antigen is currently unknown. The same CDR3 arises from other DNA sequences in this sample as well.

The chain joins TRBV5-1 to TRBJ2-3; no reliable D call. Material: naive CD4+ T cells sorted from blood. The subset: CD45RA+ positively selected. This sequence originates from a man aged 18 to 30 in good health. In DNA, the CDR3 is TGCGCCAGCAGCTTGTTGGTTGGCACAGATACGCAGTATTTT. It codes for CASSLLVGTDTQYF.